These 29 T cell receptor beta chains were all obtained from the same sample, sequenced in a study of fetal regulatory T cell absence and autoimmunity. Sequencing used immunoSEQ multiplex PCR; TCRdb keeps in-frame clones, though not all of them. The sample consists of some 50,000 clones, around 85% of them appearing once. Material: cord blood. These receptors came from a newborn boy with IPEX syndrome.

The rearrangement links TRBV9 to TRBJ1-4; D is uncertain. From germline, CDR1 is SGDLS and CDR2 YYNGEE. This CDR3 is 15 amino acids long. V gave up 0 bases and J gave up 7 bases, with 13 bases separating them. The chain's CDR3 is CASSVGGSLGEKLFF. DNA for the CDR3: TGTGCCAGCAGCGTAGGGGGATCCCTTGGTGAAAAACTGTTTTTT.

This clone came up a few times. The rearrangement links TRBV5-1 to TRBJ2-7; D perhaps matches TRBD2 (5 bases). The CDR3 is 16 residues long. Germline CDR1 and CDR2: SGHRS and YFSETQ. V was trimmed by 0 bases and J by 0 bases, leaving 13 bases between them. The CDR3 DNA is TGCGCCAGCAGCTTGGCAGGACTTGCGAGCTCCTACGAGCAGTACTTC. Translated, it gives CASSLAGLASSYEQYF.

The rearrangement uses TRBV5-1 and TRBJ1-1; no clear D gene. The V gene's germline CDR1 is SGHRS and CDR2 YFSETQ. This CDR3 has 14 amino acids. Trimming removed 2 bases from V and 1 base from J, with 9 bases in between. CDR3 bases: TGCGCCAGCAGCTTCGTTGGAGGGAACACTGAAGCTTTCTTT. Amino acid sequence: CASSFVGGNTEAFF.

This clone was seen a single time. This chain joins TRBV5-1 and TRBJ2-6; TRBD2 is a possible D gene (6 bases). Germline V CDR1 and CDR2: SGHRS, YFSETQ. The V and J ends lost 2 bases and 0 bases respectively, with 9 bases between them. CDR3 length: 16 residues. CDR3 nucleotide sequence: TGCGCCAGCAGCTTTGGGACTGTCTCTGGGGCCAACGTCCTGACTTTC. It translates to CASSFGTVSGANVLTF.

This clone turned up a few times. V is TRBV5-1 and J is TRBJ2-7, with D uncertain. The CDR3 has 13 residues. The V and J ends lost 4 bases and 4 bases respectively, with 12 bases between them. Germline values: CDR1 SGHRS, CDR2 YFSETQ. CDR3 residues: CASSPPSSYEQYF. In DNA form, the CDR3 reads TGCGCCAGCAGCCCCCCCTCCTCTTACGAGCAGTACTTC.

The CDR3 DNA follows: TGTGCCAGCAGGGGGCTTTGGGGGGCTTTCTTT. Encoded protein: CASRGLWGAFF. The V and J genes are TRBV2 and TRBJ1-1, with D tentatively TRBD1 (5 bases). Germline CDR1 SNHLY, CDR2 FYNNEI. The CDR3 has 11 amino acids. V lost 6 bases and J lost 11, with 13 bases in between. Using reference TRBV2 and TRBJ1-1 for the parts outside the CDR3, the full variable domain is EPEVTQTPSHQVTQMGQEVILRCVPISNHLYFYWYRQILGQKVEFLVSFYNNEISEKSEIFDDQFSVERPDGSNFTLKIRSTKLEDSAMYFCASRGLWGAFFGQGTRLTVV.

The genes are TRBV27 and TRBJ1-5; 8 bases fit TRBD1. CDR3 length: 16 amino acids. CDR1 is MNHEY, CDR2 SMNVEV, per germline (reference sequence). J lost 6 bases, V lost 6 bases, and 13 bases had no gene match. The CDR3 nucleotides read TGTGCCAGCAGCTCTTTAGGACAGGGAAGGGGTCAGCCCCAGCATTTT. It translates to CASSSLGQGRGQPQHF.

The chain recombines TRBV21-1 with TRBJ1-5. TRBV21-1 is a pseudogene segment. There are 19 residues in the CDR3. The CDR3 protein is CASSKLPTWGEYSNQPQHF. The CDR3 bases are TGTGCCAGCAGCAAGCTCCCCACTTGGGGGGAATATAGCAATCAGCCCCAGCATTTT.

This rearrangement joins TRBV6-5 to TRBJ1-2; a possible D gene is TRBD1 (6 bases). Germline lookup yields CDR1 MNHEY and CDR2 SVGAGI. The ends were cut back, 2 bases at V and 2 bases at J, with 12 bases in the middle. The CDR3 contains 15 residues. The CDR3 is CASSYGLRGNYGYTF. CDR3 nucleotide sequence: TGTGCCAGCAGTTACGGGCTCAGGGGCAACTATGGCTACACCTTC.

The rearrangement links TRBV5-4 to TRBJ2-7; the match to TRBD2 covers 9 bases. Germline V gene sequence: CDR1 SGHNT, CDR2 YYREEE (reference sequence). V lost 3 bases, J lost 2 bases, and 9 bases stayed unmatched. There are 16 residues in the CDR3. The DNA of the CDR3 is TGTGCCAGCAGCTCCCTTAGCGGGGGTAAACCCTACGAGCAGTACTTC. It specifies CASSSLSGGKPYEQYF.

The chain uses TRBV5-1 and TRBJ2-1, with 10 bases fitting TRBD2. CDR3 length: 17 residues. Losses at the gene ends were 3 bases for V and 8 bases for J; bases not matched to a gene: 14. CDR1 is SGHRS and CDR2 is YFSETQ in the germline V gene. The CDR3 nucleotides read TGCGCCAGCAGCTGGGTTGGTACTAGCGGGACGATTGATGAGCAGTTCTTC. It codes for CASSWVGTSGTIDEQFF.

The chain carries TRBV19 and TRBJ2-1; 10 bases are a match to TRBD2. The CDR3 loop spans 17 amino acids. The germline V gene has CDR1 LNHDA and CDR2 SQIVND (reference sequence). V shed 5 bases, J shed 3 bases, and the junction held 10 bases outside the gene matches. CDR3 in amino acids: CASSALNSGGIYNEQFF. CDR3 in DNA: TGTGCCAGTAGTGCCCTTAATAGCGGGGGGATCTACAATGAGCAGTTCTTC. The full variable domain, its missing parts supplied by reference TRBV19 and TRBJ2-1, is DGGITQSPKYLFRKEGQNVTLSCEQNLNHDAMYWYRQDPGQGLRLIYYSQIVNDFQKGDIAEGYSVSREKKESFPLTVTSAQKNPTAFYLCASSALNSGGIYNEQFFGPGTRLTVL.

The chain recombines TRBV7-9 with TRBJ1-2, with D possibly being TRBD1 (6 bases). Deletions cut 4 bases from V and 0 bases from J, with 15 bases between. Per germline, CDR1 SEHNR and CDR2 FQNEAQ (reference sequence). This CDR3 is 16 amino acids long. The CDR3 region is CASSYPAGHTNYGYTF. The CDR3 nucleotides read TGTGCCAGCAGCTATCCGGCGGGACATACTAACTATGGCTACACCTTC.

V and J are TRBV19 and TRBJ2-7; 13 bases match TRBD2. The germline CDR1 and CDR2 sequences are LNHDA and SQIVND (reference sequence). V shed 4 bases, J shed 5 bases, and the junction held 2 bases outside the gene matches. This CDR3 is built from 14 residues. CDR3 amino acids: CASSRLAGGNEQYF. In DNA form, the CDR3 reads TGTGCCAGTAGTAGACTAGCGGGGGGAAACGAGCAGTACTTC.

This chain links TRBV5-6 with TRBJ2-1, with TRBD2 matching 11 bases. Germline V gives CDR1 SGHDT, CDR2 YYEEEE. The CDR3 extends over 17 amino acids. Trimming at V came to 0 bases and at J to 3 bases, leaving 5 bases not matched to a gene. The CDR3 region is CASSLASLAGGYNEQFF. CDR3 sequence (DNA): TGTGCCAGCAGCTTGGCCTCCCTAGCGGGGGGCTACAATGAGCAGTTCTTC. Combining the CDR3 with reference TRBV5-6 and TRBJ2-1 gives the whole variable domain DAGVTQSPTHLIKTRGQQVTLRCSPKSGHDTVSWYQQALGQGPQFIFQYYEEEERQRGNFPDRFSGHQFPNYSSELNVNALLLGDSALYLCASSLASLAGGYNEQFFGPGTRLTVL.

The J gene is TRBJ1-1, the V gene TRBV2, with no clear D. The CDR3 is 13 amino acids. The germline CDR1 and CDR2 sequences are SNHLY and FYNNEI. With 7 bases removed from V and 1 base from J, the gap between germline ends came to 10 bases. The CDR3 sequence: CASILDGNTEAFF. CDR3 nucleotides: TGTGCCAGCATCTTGGACGGGAACACTGAAGCTTTCTTT.

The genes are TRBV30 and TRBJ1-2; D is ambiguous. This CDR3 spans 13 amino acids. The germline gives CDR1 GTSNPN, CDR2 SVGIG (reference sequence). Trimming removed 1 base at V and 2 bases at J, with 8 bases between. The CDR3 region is CAWSARVNYGYTF. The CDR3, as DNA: TGTGCCTGGAGTGCAAGGGTAAACTATGGCTACACCTTC.

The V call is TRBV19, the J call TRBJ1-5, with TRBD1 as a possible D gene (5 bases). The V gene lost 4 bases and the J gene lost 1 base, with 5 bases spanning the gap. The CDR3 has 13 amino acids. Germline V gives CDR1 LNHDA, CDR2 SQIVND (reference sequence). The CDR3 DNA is TGTGCCAGTAGTAGGGACAGCAATCAGCCCCAGCATTTT. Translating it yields CASSRDSNQPQHF.

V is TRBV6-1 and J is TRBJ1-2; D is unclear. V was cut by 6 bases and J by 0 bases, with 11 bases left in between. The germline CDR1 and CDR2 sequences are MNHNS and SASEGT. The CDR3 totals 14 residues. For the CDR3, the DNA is TGTGCCAGCAGCGTGGACGGTTCTAACTATGGCTACACCTTC. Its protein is CASSVDGSNYGYTF.

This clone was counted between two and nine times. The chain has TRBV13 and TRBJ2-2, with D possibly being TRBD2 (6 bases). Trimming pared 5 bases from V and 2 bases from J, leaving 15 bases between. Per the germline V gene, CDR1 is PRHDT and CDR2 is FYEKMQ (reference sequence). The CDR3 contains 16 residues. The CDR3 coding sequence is TGTGCCAGCAGCCCGGTGGGTAGCGGAAACACCGGGGAGCTGTTTTTT. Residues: CASSPVGSGNTGELFF.

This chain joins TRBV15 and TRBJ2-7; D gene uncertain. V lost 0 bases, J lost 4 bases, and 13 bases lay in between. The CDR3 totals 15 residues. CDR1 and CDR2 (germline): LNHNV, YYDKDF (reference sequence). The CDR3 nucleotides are TGTGCCACCAGCAGAGATTTACGTTCCCTATACGAGCAGTACTTC. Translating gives CATSRDLRSLYEQYF.

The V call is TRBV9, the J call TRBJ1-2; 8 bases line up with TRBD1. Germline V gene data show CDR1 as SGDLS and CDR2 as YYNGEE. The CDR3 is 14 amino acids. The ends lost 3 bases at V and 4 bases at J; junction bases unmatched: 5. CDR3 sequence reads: CASSELQGGYGYTF. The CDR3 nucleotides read TGTGCCAGCAGCGAACTACAGGGGGGCTATGGCTACACCTTC.

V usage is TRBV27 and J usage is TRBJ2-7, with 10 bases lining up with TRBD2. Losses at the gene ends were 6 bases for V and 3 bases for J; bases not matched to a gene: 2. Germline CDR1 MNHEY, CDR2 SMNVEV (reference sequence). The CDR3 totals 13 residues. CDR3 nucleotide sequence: TGTGCCAGCAGCCTAGCGGGAGTCTACGAGCAGTACTTC. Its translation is CASSLAGVYEQYF.

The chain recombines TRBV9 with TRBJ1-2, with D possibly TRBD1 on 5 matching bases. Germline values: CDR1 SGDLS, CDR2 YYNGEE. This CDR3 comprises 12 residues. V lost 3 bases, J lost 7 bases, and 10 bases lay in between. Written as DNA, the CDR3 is TGTGCCAGCAGCGGAGGGGAGAGTGGCTACACCTTC. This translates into CASSGGESGYTF.

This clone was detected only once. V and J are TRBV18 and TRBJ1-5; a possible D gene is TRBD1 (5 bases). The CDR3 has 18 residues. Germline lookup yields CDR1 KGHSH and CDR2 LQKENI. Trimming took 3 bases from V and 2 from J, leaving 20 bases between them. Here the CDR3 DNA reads TGTGCCAGCTCACCGGGTGCGCCGGGGGGGACGGGCAATCAGCCCCAGCATTTT. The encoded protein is CASSPGAPGGTGNQPQHF.

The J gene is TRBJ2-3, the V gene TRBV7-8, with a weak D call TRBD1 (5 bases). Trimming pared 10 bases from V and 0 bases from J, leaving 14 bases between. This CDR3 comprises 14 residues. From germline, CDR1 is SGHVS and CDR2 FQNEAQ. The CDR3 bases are TGTGCCACTGGGGCGCAGTTTAGCACAGATACGCAGTATTTT. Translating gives CATGAQFSTDTQYF.

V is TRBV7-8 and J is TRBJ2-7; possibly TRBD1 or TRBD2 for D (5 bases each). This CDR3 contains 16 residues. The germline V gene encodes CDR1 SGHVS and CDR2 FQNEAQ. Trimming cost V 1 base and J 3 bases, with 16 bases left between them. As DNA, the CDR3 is TGTGCCAGCAGCTTAGTGGAGGCAGGGACCGTCTACGAGCAGTACTTC. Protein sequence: CASSLVEAGTVYEQYF.

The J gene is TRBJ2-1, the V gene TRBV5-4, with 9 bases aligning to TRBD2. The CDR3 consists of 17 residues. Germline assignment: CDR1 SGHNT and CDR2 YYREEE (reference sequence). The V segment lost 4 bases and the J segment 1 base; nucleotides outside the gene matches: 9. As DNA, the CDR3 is TGTGCCAGCAGCCTACCGAGGACTAGCGTGTCCTACAATGAGCAGTTCTTC. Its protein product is CASSLPRTSVSYNEQFF.

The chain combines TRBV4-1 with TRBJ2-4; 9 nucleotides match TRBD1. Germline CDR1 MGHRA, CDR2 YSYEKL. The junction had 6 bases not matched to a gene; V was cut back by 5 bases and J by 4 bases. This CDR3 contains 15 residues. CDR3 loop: CASSRPGTGKNIQYF. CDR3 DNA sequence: TGCGCCAGCAGCAGACCTGGGACAGGGAAAAACATTCAGTACTTC.